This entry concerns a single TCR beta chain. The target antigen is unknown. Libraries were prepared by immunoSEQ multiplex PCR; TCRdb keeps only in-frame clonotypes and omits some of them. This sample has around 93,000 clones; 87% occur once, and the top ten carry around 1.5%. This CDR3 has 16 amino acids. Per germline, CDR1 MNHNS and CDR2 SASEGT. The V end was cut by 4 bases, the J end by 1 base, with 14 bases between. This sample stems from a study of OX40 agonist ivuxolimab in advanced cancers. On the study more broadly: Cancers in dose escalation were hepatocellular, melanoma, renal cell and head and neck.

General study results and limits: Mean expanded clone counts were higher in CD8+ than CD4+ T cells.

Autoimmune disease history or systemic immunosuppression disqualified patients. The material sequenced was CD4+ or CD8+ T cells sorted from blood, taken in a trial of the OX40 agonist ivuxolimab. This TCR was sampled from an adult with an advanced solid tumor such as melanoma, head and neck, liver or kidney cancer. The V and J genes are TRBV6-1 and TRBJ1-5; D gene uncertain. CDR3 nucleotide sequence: TGTGCCAGCAGTGGGCCCTCGACCACAAGCAATCAGCCCCAGCATTTT. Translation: CASSGPSTTSNQPQHF.